The 10 T cell receptor beta chains below all came from one sample that was sequenced in a study of tumor-infiltrating lymphocytes in oesophageal squamous cell carcinoma. MiXCR was run by TCRdb on the PCR reads, yielding one entry per CDR3 protein. The repertoire holds around 18,000 distinct CDR3 sequences, with under 45% as singletons. Sequenced sample: esophageal tumor tissue. All receptors come from a male donor with esophageal squamous cell carcinoma.

The V and J genes are TRBV7-2 and TRBJ2-5; 7 nucleotides align to TRBD1. This CDR3 has 14 residues. Trimming cost V 5 bases and J 6 bases; bases outside gene matches: 9. Germline CDR1 is SGHTA and CDR2 is FQGNSA. The CDR3 DNA sequence: TGTGCCAGCAGCGCAAGACAGGGAGTAAAGACCCAGTACTTC. Protein: CASSARQGVKTQYF.

The rearrangement uses TRBV7-8 and TRBJ1-6, with a tentative D call TRBD1 (5 bases). The V end was cut by 3 bases, the J end by 19 bases, with 22 bases between. Germline CDR1 reads SGHVS; CDR2 reads FQNEAQ. This CDR3 spans 14 amino acids. The CDR3 is CASSFRSGAGEQHF. CDR3 bases: TGTGCCAGCAGCTTTAGATCCGGGGCCGGCGAGCAGCACTTT.

A remark on this clonotype: The junction does not match germline at one end; this may be a read error. V gene TRBV5-3 combines with J gene TRBJ2-1, with D tentatively TRBD2 (5 bases). TRBV5-3 is identified as an open reading frame with a role that is uncertain. This CDR3 contains 12 residues. This CDR3 reads CASSLKRYEQFF. The CDR3 region has the DNA TGTGCCAGCAGCTTGAAGCGGTACGAGCAGTTCTTC.

This clonotype rates as medium-sized (0.01 to 0.1%). The chain joins TRBV11-3 to TRBJ2-1; the match to TRBD2 covers 8 bases. This CDR3 region has 16 residues. Germline CDR1 reads SGHNT; CDR2 reads YENEEA. V was clipped by 4 bases and J by 8 bases; unmatched bases: 13. In DNA, the CDR3 is TGTGCCAGCAGCTACATTAGCAGCGGGAGAAACGATGAGCAGTTCTTC. Translated, it gives CASSYISSGRNDEQFF.

This rearrangement joins TRBV7-3 to TRBJ2-3, with 9 bases aligning to TRBD1. The germline CDR1 and CDR2 sequences are SGHTA and FQGTGA. CDR3 size: 15 residues. J gave up 4 bases and V 5 bases, and 7 bases lay outside the gene matches. CDR3 protein: CASSMGQGKPDTQYF. As DNA, the CDR3 is TGTGCCAGCAGCATGGGACAGGGAAAACCAGATACGCAGTATTTT.

This clonotype has just a few counts. This may be a read error, as it is one base from a much larger clone. The chain is built from TRBV11-2 and TRBJ2-1, with TRBD2 matching over 7 bases. Judging by the DNA end, TRBJ2-7 fits better; the J call may be wrong. The CDR3 sequence is 18 residues long. The V gene's germline CDR1 is SGHAT and CDR2 FQNNGV. The CDR3 bases are TGTGCCAGCAGCTTAACGTTAGGGGCTAGCGGCTCCTACAATGAGCAGTACTTC. Translating gives CASSLTLGASGSYNEQYF.

The J gene is TRBJ1-4, the V gene TRBV12-3 or TRBV12-4; D remains ambiguous. The CDR3 has 15 residues. Between the trimmed V and J ends, which lost 6 bases and 5 bases, there was a span of 16 bases. CDR3 in amino acids: CASSSTWALNEKLFF. The CDR3, as DNA: TGTGCCAGCAGCTCGACATGGGCCTTAAATGAAAAACTGTTTTTT.

As concerns this clonotype: A much more abundant neighbour one base away suggests this may be a read error. The V call is TRBV12-3 or TRBV12-4, the J call TRBJ2-7; 10 bases are a match to TRBD1. The CDR3 runs to 12 residues. This CDR3 reads CVSSGTGDEQYF. The CDR3 bases are TGTGTCAGCAGTGGGACAGGGGATGAGCAGTACTTC.

This clonotype turned up a few times. A read error is likely, as this CDR3 ends without the conserved phenylalanine or tryptophan. It is unclear where the CDR3 begins or ends on the DNA, so no DNA is shown, and the CDR3 is as TCRdb lists it. The V call is TRBV12-3 or TRBV12-4, the J call TRBJ2-7; the table's D call TRBD2 went unverified against the DNA. The CDR3 region is 15 residues in length, termini included. The CDR3 reads CASSLGGWGPYTFGS.

This clonotype was detected a few times. The CDR3 loop reads CASSKDRVAYNEQFF. The CDR3 DNA reads as TGTGCCAGCAGCAAGGACAGGGTGGCCTACAATGAGCAGTTCTTC. This chain links TRBV7-2 with TRBJ2-1; 8 nucleotides match TRBD1. This CDR3 is built from 15 residues. V dropped 5 bases and J dropped 2; count of bases not matched to a gene: 5. Germline CDR1 SGHTA, CDR2 FQGNSA.